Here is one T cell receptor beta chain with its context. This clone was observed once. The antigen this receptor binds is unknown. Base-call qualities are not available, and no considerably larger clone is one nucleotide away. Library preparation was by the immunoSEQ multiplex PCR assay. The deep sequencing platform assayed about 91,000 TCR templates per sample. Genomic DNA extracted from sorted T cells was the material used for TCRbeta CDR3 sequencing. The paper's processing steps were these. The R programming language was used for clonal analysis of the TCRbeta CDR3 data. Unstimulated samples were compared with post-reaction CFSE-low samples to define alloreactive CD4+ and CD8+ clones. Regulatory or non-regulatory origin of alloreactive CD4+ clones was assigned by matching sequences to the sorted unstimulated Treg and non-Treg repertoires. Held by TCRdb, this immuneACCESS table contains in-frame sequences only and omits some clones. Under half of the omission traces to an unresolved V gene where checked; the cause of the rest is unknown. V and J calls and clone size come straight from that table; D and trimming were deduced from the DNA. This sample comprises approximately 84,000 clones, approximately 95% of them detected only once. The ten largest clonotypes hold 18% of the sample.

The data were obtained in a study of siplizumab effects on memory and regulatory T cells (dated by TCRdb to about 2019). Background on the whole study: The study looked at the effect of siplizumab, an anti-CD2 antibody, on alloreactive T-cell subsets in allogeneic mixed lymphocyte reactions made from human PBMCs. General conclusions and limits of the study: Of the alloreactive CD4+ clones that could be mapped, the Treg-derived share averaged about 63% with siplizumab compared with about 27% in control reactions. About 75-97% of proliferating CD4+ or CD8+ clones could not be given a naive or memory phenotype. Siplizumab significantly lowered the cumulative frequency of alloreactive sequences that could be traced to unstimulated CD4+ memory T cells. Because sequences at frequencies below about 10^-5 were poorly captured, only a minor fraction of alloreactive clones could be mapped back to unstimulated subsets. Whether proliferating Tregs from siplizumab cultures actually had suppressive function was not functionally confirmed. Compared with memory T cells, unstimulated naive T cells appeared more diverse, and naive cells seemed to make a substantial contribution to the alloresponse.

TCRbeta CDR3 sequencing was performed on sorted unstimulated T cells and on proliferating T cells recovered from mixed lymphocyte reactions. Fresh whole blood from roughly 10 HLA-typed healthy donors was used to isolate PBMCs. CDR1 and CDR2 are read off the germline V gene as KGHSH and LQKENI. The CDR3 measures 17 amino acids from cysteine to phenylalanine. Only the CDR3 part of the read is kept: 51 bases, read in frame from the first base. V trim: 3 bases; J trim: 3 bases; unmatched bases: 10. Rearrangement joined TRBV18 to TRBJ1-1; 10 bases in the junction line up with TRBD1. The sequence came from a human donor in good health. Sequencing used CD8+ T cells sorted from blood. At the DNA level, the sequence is TGTGCCAGCTCACCCCAAACAGACAGGGGGCGAGACACTGAAGCTTTCTTT. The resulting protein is CASSPQTDRGRDTEAFF.